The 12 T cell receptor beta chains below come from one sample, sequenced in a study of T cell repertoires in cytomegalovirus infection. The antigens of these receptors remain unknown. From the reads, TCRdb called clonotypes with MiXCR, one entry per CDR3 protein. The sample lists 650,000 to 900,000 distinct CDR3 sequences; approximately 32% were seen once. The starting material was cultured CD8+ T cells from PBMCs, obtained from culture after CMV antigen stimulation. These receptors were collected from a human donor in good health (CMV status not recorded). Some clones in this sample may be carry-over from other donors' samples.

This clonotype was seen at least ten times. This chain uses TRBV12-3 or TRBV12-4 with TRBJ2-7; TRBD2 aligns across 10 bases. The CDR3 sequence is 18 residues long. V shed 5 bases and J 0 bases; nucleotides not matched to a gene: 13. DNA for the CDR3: TGTGCCAGCAGTCCCATACCCGGGACTAGCGCCTTCTCCTACGAGCAGTACTTC. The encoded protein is CASSPIPGTSAFSYEQYF.

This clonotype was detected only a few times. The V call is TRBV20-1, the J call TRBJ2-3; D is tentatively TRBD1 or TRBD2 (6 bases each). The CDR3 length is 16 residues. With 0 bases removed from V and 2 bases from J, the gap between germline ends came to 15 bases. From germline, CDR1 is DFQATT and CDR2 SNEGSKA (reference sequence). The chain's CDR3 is CSARDMRGVDTDTQYF. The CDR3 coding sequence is TGCAGTGCTAGAGATATGAGGGGGGTAGACACAGATACGCAGTATTTT.

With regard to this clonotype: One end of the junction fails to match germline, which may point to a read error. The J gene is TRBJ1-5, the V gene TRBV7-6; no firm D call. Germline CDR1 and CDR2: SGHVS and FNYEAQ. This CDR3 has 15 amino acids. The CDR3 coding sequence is TGTGCCCGCAGCCCAGCAGGTCTTAGCAATCAGCCCCAGCATTTT. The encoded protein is CARSPAGLSNQPQHF.

The DNA of the CDR3 is TGCGCCAGCCAGTTACTAGCGGGGAGGGATGAGCAGTTCTTC. Its protein product is CASQLLAGRDEQFF. V usage is TRBV5-1 and J usage is TRBJ2-1; 10 bases are shared with TRBD2. Trimming cost V 7 bases and J 8 bases; bases outside gene matches: 9. The CDR3 sequence is 14 residues long. Germline lookup yields CDR1 SGHRS and CDR2 YFSETQ.

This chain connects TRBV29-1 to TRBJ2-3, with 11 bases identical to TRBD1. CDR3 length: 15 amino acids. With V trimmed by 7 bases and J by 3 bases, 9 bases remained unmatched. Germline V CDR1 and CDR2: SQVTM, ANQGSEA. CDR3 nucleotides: TGCAGCGCCGAGCGGACAGGGGGCGAGACAGATACGCAGTATTTT. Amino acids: CSAERTGGETDTQYF.

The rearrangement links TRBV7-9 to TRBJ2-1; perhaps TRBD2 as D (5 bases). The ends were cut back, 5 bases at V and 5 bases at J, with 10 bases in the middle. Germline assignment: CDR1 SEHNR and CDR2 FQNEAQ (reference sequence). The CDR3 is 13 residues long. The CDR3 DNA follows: TGTGCCAGCAGCCCCTGGAGGAACAATGAGCAGTTCTTC. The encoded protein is CASSPWRNNEQFF.

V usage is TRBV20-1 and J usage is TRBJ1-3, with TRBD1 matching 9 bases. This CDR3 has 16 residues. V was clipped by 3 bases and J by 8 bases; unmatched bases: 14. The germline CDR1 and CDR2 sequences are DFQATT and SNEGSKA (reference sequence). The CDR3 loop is CSASILGTGRGHTIYF. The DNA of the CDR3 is TGCAGTGCTAGCATCCTGGGGACAGGGCGAGGACACACCATATATTTT.

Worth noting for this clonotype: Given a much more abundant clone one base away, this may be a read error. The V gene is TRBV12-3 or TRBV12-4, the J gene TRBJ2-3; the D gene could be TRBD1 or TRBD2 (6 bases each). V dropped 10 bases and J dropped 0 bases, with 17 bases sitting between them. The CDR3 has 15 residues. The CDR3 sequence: CATSTGGGSTDTQYF. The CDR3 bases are TGTGCCACCAGCACCGGAGGGGGGAGCACAGATACGCAGTATTTT.

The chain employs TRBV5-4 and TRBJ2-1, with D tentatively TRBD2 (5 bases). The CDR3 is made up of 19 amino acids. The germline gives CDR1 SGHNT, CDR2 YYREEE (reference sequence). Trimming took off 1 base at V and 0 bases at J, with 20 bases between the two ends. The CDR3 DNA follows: TGTGCCAGCAGCTTGCCCCCGGGCGAGCGGCTATACTCCTACAATGAGCAGTTCTTC. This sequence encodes CASSLPPGERLYSYNEQFF.

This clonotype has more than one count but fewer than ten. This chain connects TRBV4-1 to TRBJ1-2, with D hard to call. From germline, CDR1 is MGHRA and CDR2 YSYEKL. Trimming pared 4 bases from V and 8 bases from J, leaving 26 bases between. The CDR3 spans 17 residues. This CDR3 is CASSLTHPLRATGGYTF. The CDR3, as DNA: TGCGCCAGCAGCCTCACCCACCCTTTACGGGCCACGGGCGGCTACACCTTC.

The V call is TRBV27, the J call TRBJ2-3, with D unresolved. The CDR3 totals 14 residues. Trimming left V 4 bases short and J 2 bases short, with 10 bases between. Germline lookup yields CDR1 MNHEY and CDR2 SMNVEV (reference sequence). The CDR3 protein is CASSYALDTDTQYF. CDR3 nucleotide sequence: TGTGCCAGCAGTTACGCCCTGGACACAGATACGCAGTATTTT.

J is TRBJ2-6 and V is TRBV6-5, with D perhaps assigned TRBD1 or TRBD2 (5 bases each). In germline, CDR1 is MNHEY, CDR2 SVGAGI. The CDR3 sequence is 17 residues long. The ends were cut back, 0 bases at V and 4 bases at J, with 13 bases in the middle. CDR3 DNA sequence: TGTGCCAGCAGTTACTCAGACAGCCCGGGGGGGGCCAACGTCCTGACTTTC. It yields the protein CASSYSDSPGGANVLTF.